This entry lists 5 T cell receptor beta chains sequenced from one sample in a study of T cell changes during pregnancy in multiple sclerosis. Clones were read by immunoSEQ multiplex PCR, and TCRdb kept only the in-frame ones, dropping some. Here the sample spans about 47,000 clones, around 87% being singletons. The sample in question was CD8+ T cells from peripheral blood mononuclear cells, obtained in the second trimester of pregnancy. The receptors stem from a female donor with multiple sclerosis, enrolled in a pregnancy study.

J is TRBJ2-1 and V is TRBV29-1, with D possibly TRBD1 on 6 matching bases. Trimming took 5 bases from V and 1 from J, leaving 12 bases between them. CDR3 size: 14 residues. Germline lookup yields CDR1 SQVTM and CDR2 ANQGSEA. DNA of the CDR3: TGCAGCGTTACAGGGCTCGGTTCCTACAATGAGCAGTTCTTC. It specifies CSVTGLGSYNEQFF.

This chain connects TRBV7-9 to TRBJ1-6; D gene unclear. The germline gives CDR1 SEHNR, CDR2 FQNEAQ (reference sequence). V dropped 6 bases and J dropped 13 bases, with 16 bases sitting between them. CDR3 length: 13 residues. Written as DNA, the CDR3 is TGTGCCAGCAGACAGTCGGCAATTCACCCCCTCCACTTT. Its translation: CASRQSAIHPLHF.

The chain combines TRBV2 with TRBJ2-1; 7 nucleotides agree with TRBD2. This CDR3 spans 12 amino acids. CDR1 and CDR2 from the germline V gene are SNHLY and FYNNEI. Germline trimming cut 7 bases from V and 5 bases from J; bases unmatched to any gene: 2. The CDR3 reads CASTRGDNEQFF. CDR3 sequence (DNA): TGTGCCAGCACCCGGGGGGACAATGAGCAGTTCTTC. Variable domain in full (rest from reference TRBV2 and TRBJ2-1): EPEVTQTPSHQVTQMGQEVILRCVPISNHLYFYWYRQILGQKVEFLVSFYNNEISEKSEIFDDQFSVERPDGSNFTLKIRSTKLEDSAMYFCASTRGDNEQFFGPGTRLTVL.

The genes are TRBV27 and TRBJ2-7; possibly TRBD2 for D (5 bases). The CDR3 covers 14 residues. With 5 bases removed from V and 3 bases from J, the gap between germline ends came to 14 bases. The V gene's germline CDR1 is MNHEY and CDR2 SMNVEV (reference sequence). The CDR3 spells CASSPEVFGYEQYF. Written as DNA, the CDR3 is TGTGCCAGCAGTCCGGAGGTTTTTGGCTACGAGCAGTACTTC.

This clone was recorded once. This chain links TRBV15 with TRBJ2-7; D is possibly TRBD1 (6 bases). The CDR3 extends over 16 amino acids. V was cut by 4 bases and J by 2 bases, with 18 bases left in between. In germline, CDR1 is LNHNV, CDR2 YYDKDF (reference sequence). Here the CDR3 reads CATSKGGPGTTYEQYF. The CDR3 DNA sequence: TGTGCCACCAGCAAGGGCGGCCCAGGGACAACCTACGAGCAGTACTTC.